These 10 T cell receptor beta chains were all obtained from the same sample, sequenced in a study of blood T cell repertoires in COVID-19. Libraries were prepared by immunoSEQ multiplex PCR; TCRdb keeps only in-frame clonotypes and omits some of them. The sample lists about 370,000 clones, 80% to 90% occurring once. What was sequenced was peripheral blood. These receptors were collected from a woman in her twenties or thirties with COVID-19, enrolled during active disease.

The V and J genes are TRBV27 and TRBJ2-7, with D possibly TRBD1 on 6 matching bases. Germline loops: CDR1 MNHEY, CDR2 SMNVEV (reference sequence). V lost 5 bases and J lost 1, with 9 bases in between. This CDR3 is 13 amino acids long. The CDR3 nucleotides read TGTGCCAGCAGTAGGGGGTGGTCCTACGAGCAGTACTTC. Its protein is CASSRGWSYEQYF.

The chain is built from TRBV6-6 and TRBJ1-2; 10 nucleotides agree with TRBD1. There are 13 residues in the CDR3. Germline V CDR1 and CDR2: MNHNY, SVGAGI (reference sequence). The CDR3 DNA is TGTGCAGCAGCGGGGGACAGGGGCTTGGGCTACACCTTC. Translated: CAAAGDRGLGYTF.

The V gene is TRBV2, the J gene TRBJ2-7, with 7 bases that match TRBD2. The CDR3 sequence is 16 residues long. Trimming removed 8 bases from V and 2 bases from J; junction bases left unmatched: 15. CDR1 is SNHLY and CDR2 is FYNNEI in the germline V gene. For the CDR3, the DNA is TGTGCCAGCTCCCGGGAGGAGCGTTCCCCACCCTACGAGCAGTACTTC. Protein sequence: CASSREERSPPYEQYF.

The chain uses TRBV7-6 and TRBJ2-1, with a weak D call TRBD2 (5 bases). This CDR3 contains 17 residues. Per germline, CDR1 SGHVS and CDR2 FNYEAQ. Trimming removed 0 bases from V and 2 bases from J, with 14 bases in between. CDR3 sequence (DNA): TGTGCCAGCAGCTTAGCGGTGGGCCGACTAACCTACAATGAGCAGTTCTTC. Protein: CASSLAVGRLTYNEQFF.

This clone was seen a handful of times. This chain joins TRBV2 and TRBJ1-6, with a tentative D call TRBD1 (5 bases). This CDR3 region has 15 residues. V lost 3 bases and J lost 3, with 9 bases in between. Germline values: CDR1 SNHLY, CDR2 FYNNEI. CDR3 DNA sequence: TGTGCCAGCAGTGAGACGGGGGTCTATAATTCACCCCTCCACTTT. Protein: CASSETGVYNSPLHF. Full variable domain (remainder filled in from reference TRBV2 and TRBJ1-6): EPEVTQTPSHQVTQMGQEVILRCVPISNHLYFYWYRQILGQKVEFLVSFYNNEISEKSEIFDDQFSVERPDGSNFTLKIRSTKLEDSAMYFCASSETGVYNSPLHFGNGTRLTVT.

The chain is built from TRBV19 and TRBJ1-5, with TRBD1 identical over 8 bases. Germline CDR1 and CDR2: LNHDA and SQIVND (reference sequence). J gave up 3 bases and V 9 bases, and 4 bases lay outside the gene matches. The CDR3 has 13 amino acids. CDR3 protein: CASRTGINQPQHF. CDR3 DNA: TGTGCCAGCAGGACAGGGATCAATCAGCCCCAGCATTTT.

The V call is TRBV9, the J call TRBJ2-1; 10 positions agree with TRBD2. This CDR3 has 14 amino acids. In germline, CDR1 is SGDLS, CDR2 YYNGEE. V gave up 3 bases and J gave up 7 bases; unmatched junction bases: 4. CDR3 amino acids: CASSARGLANEQFF. Here the CDR3 DNA reads TGTGCCAGCAGCGCCAGGGGACTAGCGAATGAGCAGTTCTTC.

V gene TRBV27 combines with J gene TRBJ1-2; maybe TRBD1 (5 bases). V was pared by 5 bases and J by 0 bases, with 13 bases between. The CDR3 loop spans 15 amino acids. Germline V gene lookup returns CDR1 MNHEY and CDR2 SMNVEV (reference sequence). In nucleotides, the CDR3 is TGTGCCAGCAGTCCCTACCCACAGGCTAACTATGGCTACACCTTC. Protein product: CASSPYPQANYGYTF.

This chain uses TRBV7-2 with TRBJ2-1, with a tentative D call TRBD2 (6 bases). This CDR3 region has 15 residues. The V gene's germline CDR1 is SGHTA and CDR2 FQGNSA. V shed 2 bases and J shed 7 bases, with 15 bases lying between them. CDR3 amino acids: CASSLRAGPANEQFF. In DNA form, the CDR3 reads TGTGCCAGCAGCTTACGGGCGGGGCCGGCTAATGAGCAGTTCTTC.

J is TRBJ1-1 and V is TRBV28; a possible D gene is TRBD1 (6 bases). The CDR3 totals 14 residues. Trimming removed 3 bases from V and 0 bases from J, with 8 bases in between. Per the germline V gene, CDR1 is MDHEN and CDR2 is SYDVKM. CDR3 bases: TGTGCCAGCAGTTTCGGACAGTTGAACACTGAAGCTTTCTTT. Its protein is CASSFGQLNTEAFF.